This T cell receptor beta chain was documented in a study of blood T cell repertoires in COVID-19. Across the whole study: From T cells, B-cell-depleted T cells, or PBMCs came the material, which was cDNA or gDNA.

CDR1 is ENHRY, CDR2 SYGVKD, per germline. The V and J ends lost 4 bases and 3 bases, in that order; junction bases with no gene match: 2. The CDR3 is 13 residues long. Data came from immunoSEQ multiplex PCR; TCRdb stores just in-frame clones and leaves some out. This table has approximately 270,000 clones, approximately 91% appearing once. The rearrangement links TRBV10-3 to TRBJ1-2; 7 bases align to TRBD1. This receptor was taken from a man aged 45-65 years with acute or convalescent COVID-19. The sequenced sample was peripheral blood. CDR3 coding DNA: TGTGCCATCAGTGCAGGACAGGACTATGGCTACACCTTC. Translating it yields CAISAGQDYGYTF.